The rows below give T cell receptor beta chains drawn from one sample of a study of T cells in Graves' hyperthyroidism and ophthalmopathy. Using its own MiXCR run on the multiplex PCR reads, TCRdb lists one record per CDR3 protein. The sample lists hundreds of thousands of distinct CDR3 sequences; about 14% were seen once. Sequencing was done on a sample of blood. These receptors came from a woman between 45 and 65 years old with Graves' ophthalmopathy. Both conserved end residues are part of each CDR3. A D gene is named only where the DNA matches it firmly. Size is omitted from some rows. Given values are once, few, many or a class for expanded clones.

TRBJ2-2 TRBD2 TRBV4-2 - 16 TGTGCCAGCAGCCAATATAGCGGGACGAACACCGGGGAGCTGTTTTTT CASSQYSGTNTGELFF
TRBJ2-3 - TRBV9 - 15 TGTGCCAGCAGCGTAAGACAGATAATCGCGGATACGCAGTATTTT CASSVRQIIADTQYF
TRBJ2-6 - TRBV7-2 few 17 TGTGCCAGCAGCTTAATAAGGCCGAACTCTGGGGCCAACGTCCTGACTTTC CASSLIRPNSGANVLTF
TRBJ2-3 - TRBV29-1 many 18 TGCAGCGTTGAGGTGTCCGGGACCCGTCGTCCACCCACAGATACGCAGTATTTT CSVEVSGTRRPPTDTQYF
TRBJ2-5 - TRBV28 many 14 TGTGCCAGCAGTATTTGGGGGGGCGGGGAGACCCAGTACTTC CASSIWGGGETQYF
TRBJ1-3 - TRBV7-2 - 14 TGTGCCAGCAGATTTGGAACCCCGGGAAACACCATATATTTT CASRFGTPGNTIYF
TRBJ1-6 TRBD1 TRBV24-1 few 13 TGTGCCACCAGTGAAACAGGGGGCTCACCCCTCCACTTT CATSETGGSPLHF
TRBJ2-7 TRBD2 TRBV20-1 - 15 TGCAGTGCTAGAAGCCCAGCGGGAGGGCCTAACGAGCAGTACTTC CSARSPAGGPNEQYF
TRBJ1-6 - TRBV7-3 many 15 TGTGCCAGCAGCCCAGCGGGGGGGGATCATTCACCCCTCCACTTT CASSPAGGDHSPLHF
TRBJ2-7 - TRBV5-5 - 15 TGTGCCAGCAGCTCAGTGAGAGGAGGAGACTACGAGCAGTACTTC CASSSVRGGDYEQYF
TRBJ2-4 - TRBV20-1 many 14 TGCAGTGCGGTCGCGGTCCTAGCCAAAAACATTCAGTACTTC CSAVAVLAKNIQYF
TRBJ2-3 - TRBV28 many 16 TGTGCCAGCAGTTTATATGGGGCCTCAGGGGTAGATACGCAGTATTTT CASSLYGASGVDTQYF
TRBJ1-4 TRBD1 TRBV11-2 - 16 TGTGCCAGCAGCCAAACAGACAGGGCAGGCGATGAAAAACTGTTTTTT CASSQTDRAGDEKLFF
TRBJ2-7 TRBD2 TRBV20-1 - 13 TGCAGTGCTATGACTAGCGGGAGCTACGAGCAGTACTTC CSAMTSGSYEQYF
TRBJ2-7 - TRBV28 many 16 TGTGCCAGCACTGGGGCCGGACTTGGCCTAGCCTACGAGCAGTACTTC CASTGAGLGLAYEQYF
TRBJ2-3 TRBD2 TRBV27 many 16 TGTGCCAGCAGTAAACCTAGCGGGCTTAGCACAGATACGCAGTATTTT CASSKPSGLSTDTQYF
TRBJ2-5 TRBD2 TRBV10-3 many 15 TGTGCCATCAGAGAGGGACTAGCGGCTCAAGAGACCCAGTACTTC CAIREGLAAQETQYF
TRBJ1-5 TRBD1 TRBV20-1 - 16 TGCAGTGCTAGCACTTCCACAGGGGGATGGAATCAGCCCCAGCATTTT CSASTSTGGWNQPQHF
TRBJ2-2 - TRBV12-5 - 12 TGTGCTAGTGGTTTTTACCCCGGGGAGCTGTTTTTT CASGFYPGELFF
TRBJ2-3 TRBD2 TRBV4-1 - 16 TGCGCCAGCAGCCAATCTAGCGGGGGGAGCACAGATACGCAGTATTTT CASSQSSGGSTDTQYF
TRBJ2-3 - TRBV6-2/TRBV6-3 - 14 TGTGCCAGCAGGGGGGGTCCGTACACAGATACGCAGTATTTT CASRGGPYTDTQYF
TRBJ2-1 TRBD2 TRBV12-5 many 17 TGTGCTAGTGGTCCAACACCCGGGACTAGCGGTTACAATGAGCAGTTCTTC CASGPTPGTSGYNEQFF
TRBJ2-3 - TRBV12-3/TRBV12-4 many 14 TGTGCCAGTACTTATTTATCACCCACAGATACGCAGTATTTT CASTYLSPTDTQYF